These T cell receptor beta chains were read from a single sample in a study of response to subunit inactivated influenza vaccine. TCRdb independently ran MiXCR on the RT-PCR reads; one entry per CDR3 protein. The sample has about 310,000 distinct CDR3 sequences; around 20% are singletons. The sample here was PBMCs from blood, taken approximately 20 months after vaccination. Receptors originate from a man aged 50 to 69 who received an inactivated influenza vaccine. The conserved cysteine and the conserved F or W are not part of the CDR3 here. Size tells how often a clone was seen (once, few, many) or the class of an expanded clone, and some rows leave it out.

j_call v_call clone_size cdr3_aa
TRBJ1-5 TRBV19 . ASHSAGNQPQH
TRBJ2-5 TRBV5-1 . ASSGVGQETQY
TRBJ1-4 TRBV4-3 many ASSPGHRNEKLF
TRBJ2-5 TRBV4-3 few ASSQVTGAGETQY
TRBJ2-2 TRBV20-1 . SARETGGIGELF
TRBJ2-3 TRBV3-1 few ASSPRDRAKDTQY
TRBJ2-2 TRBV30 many AWNRIGTGPTGELF
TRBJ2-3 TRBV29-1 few SVVAGVDTQY
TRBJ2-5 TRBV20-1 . SARDGGQETQY
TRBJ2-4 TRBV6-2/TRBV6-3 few ASSYSLGVPKNIQY
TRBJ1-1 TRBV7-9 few ASSRDRGRIWTEAF
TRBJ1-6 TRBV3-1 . ASSPGTQNSPLH
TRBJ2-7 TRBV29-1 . SVEAGLAGYYEQY
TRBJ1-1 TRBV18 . ASSHGTGPEAF
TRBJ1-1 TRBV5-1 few ASSLGELGVNTEAF
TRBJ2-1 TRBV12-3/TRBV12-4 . ASRVLDHEQF
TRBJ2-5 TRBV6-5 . ASSIDRETQY
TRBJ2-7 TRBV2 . ASIAAGTSGHEQY
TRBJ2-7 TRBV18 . ASSPDRGRQLGEQY
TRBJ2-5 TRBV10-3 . AISGIAGGKETQY
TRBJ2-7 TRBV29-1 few SITEGGYEQY
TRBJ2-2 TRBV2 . ASISDRNGGELF
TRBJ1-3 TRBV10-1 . ASRPDISSGNTIY
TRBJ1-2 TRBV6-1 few ASSEAWDPPRYT
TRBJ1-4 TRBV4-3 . ASSQARVVTNEKLF
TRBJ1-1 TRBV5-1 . ASSLGGTAKMNTEAF
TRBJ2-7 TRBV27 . AREAGPYEQY
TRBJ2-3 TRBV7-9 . ASSVADTQY
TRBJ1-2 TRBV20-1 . SARGPDYGYT
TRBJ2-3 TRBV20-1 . SAGPLREITDTQY
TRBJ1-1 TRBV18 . ASSPGQGPTEAF
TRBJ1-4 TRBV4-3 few ASSQEGATSKLF
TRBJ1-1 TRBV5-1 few ASSLGGGLMNTEAF
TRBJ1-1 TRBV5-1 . ASSFSASSPMNTEAF
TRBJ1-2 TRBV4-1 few ASSHPGHQNYGYT
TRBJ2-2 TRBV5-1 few ASSRDRVNTGELF
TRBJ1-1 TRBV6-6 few ASSYSAETEAF